This passage covers 4 T cell receptor beta chains from one sample sequenced in a study of blood T cell repertoires in COVID-19. Repertoires were generated with immunoSEQ multiplex PCR, while TCRdb's copy carries only in-frame clones and drops some. Here the sample spans 470,000 or so clones, around 88% being singletons. The sample consisted of peripheral blood. The receptors were sampled from a woman aged 25-40 years with acute or convalescent COVID-19.

V and J are TRBV10-2 and TRBJ1-1; D is unclear. This CDR3 has 14 residues. V was clipped by 0 bases and J by 5 bases, with 10 bases between them. Germline loops: CDR1 WSHSY, CDR2 SAAADI. The CDR3 DNA reads TGCGCCAGCAGTGAGTCTCCGGGGTGGACTGAAGCTTTCTTT. Residues: CASSESPGWTEAFF.

The chain uses TRBV28 and TRBJ2-1; possible D gene TRBD2, 5 bases. The CDR3 extends over 15 amino acids. The germline V gene has CDR1 MDHEN and CDR2 SYDVKM. The V and J ends lost 7 bases and 0 bases respectively, with 13 bases between them. The CDR3 here is CASTDGMISYNEQFF. The CDR3 region has the DNA TGTGCCAGCACCGACGGGATGATCTCCTACAATGAGCAGTTCTTC.

The chain is built from TRBV4-1 and TRBJ2-7, with D possibly TRBD1 on 5 matching bases. Trimming stripped 3 bases from V and 3 bases from J, with 12 bases between. CDR3 length: 14 amino acids. In germline, CDR1 is MGHRA, CDR2 YSYEKL. This CDR3 is CASSHTIDSYEQYF. DNA of the CDR3: TGCGCCAGCAGCCATACAATAGACAGCTACGAGCAGTACTTC.

The gene calls are TRBV5-4 and TRBJ2-7, with 8 positions matching TRBD1. Per the germline V gene, CDR1 is SGHNT and CDR2 is YYREEE (reference sequence). The CDR3 totals 13 residues. Trimming took 4 bases from V and 2 from J; bases not matched to a gene: 2. The CDR3 region is CASSLTGAYEQYF. The DNA of the CDR3 is TGTGCCAGCAGCCTGACAGGGGCCTACGAGCAGTACTTC. Full variable domain (outside the CDR3, taken from reference TRBV5-4 and TRBJ2-7): ETGVTQSPTHLIKTRGQQVTLRCSSQSGHNTVSWYQQALGQGPQFIFQYYREEENGRGNFPPRFSGLQFPNYSSELNVNALELDDSALYLCASSLTGAYEQYFGPGTRLTVT.